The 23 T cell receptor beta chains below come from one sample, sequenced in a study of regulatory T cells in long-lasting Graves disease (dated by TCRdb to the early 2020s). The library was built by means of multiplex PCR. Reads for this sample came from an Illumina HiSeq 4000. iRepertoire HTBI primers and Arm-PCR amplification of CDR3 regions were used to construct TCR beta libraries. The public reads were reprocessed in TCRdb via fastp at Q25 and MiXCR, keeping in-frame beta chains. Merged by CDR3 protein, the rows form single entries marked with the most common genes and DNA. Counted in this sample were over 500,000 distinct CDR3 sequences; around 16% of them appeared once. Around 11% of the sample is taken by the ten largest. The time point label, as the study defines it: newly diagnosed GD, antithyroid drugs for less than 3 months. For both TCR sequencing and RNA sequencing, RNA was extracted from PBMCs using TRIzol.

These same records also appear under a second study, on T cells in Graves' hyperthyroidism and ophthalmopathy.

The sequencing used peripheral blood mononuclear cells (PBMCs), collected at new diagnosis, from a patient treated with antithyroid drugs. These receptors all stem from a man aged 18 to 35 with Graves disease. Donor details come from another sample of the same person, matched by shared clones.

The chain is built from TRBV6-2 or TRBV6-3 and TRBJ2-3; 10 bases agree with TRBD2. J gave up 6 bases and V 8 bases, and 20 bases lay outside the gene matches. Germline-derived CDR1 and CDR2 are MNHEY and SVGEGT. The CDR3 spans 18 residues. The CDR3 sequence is CASPLSPPQAGGEDTQYF. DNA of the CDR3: TGTGCCAGCCCCCTAAGCCCGCCTCAAGCGGGAGGGGAGGATACGCAGTATTTT.

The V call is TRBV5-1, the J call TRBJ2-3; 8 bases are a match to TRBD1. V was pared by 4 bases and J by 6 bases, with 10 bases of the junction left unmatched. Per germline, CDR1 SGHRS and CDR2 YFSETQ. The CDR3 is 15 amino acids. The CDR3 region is CASSPPGGASDTQYF. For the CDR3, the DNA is TGCGCCAGCAGCCCCCCAGGGGGCGCGTCCGATACGCAGTATTTT.

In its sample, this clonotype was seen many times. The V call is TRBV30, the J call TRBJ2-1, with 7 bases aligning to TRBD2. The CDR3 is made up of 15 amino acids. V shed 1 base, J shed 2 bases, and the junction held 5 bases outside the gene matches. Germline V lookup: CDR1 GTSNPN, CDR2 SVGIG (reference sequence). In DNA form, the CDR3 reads TGTGCCTGGAGTGGAACAGCGGGACCCTACAATGAGCAGTTCTTC. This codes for CAWSGTAGPYNEQFF.

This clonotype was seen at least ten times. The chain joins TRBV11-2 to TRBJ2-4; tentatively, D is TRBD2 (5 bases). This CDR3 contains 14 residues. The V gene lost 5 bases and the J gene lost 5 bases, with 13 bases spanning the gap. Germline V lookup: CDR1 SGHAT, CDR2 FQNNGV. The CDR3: CASSRGWRENIQYF. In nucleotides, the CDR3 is TGTGCCAGCAGCCGAGGGTGGCGAGAAAACATTCAGTACTTC.

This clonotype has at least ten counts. CDR3 protein: CASSASRQGPLSGNTIYF. The CDR3 bases are TGTGCCAGCAGTGCCTCCAGACAGGGCCCACTTTCTGGAAACACCATATATTTT. This rearrangement joins TRBV2 to TRBJ1-3; 7 bases agree with TRBD1. J lost 1 base, V lost 4 bases, and 13 bases had no gene match. The CDR3 has 18 amino acids. Germline V gene data show CDR1 as SNHLY and CDR2 as FYNNEI. Drawing the rest from reference TRBV2 and TRBJ1-3, the complete variable domain is EPEVTQTPSHQVTQMGQEVILRCVPISNHLYFYWYRQILGQKVEFLVSFYNNEISEKSEIFDDQFSVERPDGSNFTLKIRSTKLEDSAMYFCASSASRQGPLSGNTIYFGEGSWLTVV.

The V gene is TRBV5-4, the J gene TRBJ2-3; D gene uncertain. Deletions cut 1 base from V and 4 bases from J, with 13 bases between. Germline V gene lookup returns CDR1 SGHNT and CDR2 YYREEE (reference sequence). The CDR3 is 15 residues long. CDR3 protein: CASSLLFAVPDTQYF. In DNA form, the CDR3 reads TGTGCCAGCAGCTTGCTTTTCGCAGTTCCAGATACGCAGTATTTT. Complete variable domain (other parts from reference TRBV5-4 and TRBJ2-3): ETGVTQSPTHLIKTRGQQVTLRCSSQSGHNTVSWYQQALGQGPQFIFQYYREEENGRGNFPPRFSGLQFPNYSSELNVNALELDDSALYLCASSLLFAVPDTQYFGPGTRLTVL.

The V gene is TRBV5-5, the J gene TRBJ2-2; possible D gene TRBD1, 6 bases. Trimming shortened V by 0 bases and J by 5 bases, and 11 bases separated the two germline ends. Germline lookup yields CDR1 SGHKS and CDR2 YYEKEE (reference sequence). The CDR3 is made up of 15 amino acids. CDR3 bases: TGTGCCAGCAGCTTGGCAGGGGATAAAACCGGGGAGCTGTTTTTT. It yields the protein CASSLAGDKTGELFF.

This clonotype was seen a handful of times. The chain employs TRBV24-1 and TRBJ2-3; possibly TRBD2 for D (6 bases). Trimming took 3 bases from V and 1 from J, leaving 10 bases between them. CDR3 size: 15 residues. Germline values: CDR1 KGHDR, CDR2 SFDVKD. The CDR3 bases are TGTGCCACCAGTGATGCGGGGACTGGCACAGATACGCAGTATTTT. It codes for CATSDAGTGTDTQYF.

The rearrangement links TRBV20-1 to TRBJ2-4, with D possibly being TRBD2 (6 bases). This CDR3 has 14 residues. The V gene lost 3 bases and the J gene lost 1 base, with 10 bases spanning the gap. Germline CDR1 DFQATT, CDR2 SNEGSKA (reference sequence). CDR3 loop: CSASGSVAKNIQYF. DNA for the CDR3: TGCAGTGCTAGCGGGAGCGTTGCCAAAAACATTCAGTACTTC.

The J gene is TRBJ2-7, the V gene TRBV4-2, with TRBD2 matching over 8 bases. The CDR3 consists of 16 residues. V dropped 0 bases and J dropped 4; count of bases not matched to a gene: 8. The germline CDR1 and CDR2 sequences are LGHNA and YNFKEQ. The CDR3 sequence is CASSQDQREYAYEQYF. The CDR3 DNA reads TGTGCCAGCAGCCAAGATCAGCGGGAGTATGCATACGAGCAGTACTTC.

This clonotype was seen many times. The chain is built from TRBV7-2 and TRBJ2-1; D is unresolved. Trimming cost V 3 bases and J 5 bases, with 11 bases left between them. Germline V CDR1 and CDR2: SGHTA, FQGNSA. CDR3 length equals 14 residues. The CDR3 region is CASSFGWVNNEQFF. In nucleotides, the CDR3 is TGTGCCAGCAGCTTTGGTTGGGTGAACAATGAGCAGTTCTTC.

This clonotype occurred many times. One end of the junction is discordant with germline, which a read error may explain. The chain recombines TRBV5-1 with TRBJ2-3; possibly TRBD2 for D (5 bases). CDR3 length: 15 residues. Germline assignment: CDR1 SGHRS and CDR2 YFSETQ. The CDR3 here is CASSLEGGSTDTQYF. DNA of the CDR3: TGTGCCAGCAGCCTAGAGGGCGGAAGCACAGATACGCAGTATTTT.

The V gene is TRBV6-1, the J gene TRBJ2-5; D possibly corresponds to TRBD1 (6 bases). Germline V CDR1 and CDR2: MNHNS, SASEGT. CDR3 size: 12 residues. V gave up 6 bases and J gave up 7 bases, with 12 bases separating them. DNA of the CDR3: TGTGCCAGCAGAGGGGGTGGGGGGACCCAGTACTTC. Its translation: CASRGGGGTQYF.

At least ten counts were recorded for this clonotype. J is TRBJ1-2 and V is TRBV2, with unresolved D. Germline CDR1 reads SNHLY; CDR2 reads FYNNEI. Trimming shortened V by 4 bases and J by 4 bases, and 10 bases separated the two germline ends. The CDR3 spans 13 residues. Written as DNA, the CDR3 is TGTGCCAGCAGTGTGGCAGTAAGCTATGGCTACACCTTC. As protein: CASSVAVSYGYTF.

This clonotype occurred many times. The CDR3 DNA follows: TGCAGTGCGGCCCGGACAGTTCAAGAGACCCAGTACTTC. Amino acids: CSAARTVQETQYF. The chain employs TRBV20-1 and TRBJ2-5, with D perhaps TRBD1 (6 bases). Germline assignment: CDR1 DFQATT and CDR2 SNEGSKA (reference sequence). The ends were cut back, 6 bases at V and 2 bases at J, with 13 bases in the middle. The CDR3 spans 13 residues.

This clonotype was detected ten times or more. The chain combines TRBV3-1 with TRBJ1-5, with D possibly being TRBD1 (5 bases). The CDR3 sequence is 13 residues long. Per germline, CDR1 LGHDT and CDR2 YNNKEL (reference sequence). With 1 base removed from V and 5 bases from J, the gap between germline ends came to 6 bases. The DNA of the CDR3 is TGTGCCAGCAGCCAAGCCAGGGATCAGCCCCAGCATTTT. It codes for CASSQARDQPQHF.

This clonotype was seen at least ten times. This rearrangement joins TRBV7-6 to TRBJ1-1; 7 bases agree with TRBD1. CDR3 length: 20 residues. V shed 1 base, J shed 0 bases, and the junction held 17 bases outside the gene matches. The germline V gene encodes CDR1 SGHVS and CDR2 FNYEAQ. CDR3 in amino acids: CASSLEPPFGTEIMNTEAFF. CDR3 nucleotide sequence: TGTGCCAGCAGCTTAGAGCCCCCTTTTGGGACAGAAATCATGAACACTGAAGCTTTCTTT.

Here the CDR3 reads CASSRQGNPTNEKLFF. The DNA of the CDR3 is TGTGCCAGCAGCCGACAGGGAAACCCAACTAATGAAAAACTGTTTTTT. The V call is TRBV7-8, the J call TRBJ1-4; 7 positions agree with TRBD1. Germline values: CDR1 SGHVS, CDR2 FQNEAQ. With V trimmed by 5 bases and J by 0 bases, 6 bases remained unmatched. The CDR3 extends over 16 amino acids. The full variable domain, completed using reference TRBV7-8 and TRBJ1-4, is GAGVSQSPRYKVAKRGQDVALRCDPISGHVSLFWYQQALGQGPEFLTYFQNEAQLDKSGLPSDRFFAERPEGSVSTLKIQRTQQEDSAVYLCASSRQGNPTNEKLFFGSGTQLSVL.

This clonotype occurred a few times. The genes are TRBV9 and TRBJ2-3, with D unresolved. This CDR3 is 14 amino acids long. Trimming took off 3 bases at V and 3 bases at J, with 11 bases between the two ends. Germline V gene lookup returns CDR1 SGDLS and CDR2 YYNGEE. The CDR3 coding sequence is TGTGCCAGCAGCGAGGAATCCGGGACAGATACGCAGTATTTT. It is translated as CASSEESGTDTQYF.

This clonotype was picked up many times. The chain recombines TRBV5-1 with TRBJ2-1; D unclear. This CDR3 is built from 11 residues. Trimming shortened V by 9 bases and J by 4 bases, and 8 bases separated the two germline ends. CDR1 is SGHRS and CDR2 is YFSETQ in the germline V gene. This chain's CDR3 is CATSQYNEQFF. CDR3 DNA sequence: TGCGCCACCTCCCAATACAATGAGCAGTTCTTC.

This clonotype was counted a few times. Here the CDR3 reads CASSLSRAYYEQYF. CDR3 nucleotide sequence: TGTGCCAGCAGTTTATCGCGGGCCTACTACGAGCAGTACTTC. The chain has TRBV27 and TRBJ2-7, with D perhaps TRBD2 (5 bases). This CDR3 spans 14 amino acids. From germline, CDR1 is MNHEY and CDR2 SMNVEV (reference sequence). With 0 bases removed from V and 3 bases from J, the gap between germline ends came to 9 bases.

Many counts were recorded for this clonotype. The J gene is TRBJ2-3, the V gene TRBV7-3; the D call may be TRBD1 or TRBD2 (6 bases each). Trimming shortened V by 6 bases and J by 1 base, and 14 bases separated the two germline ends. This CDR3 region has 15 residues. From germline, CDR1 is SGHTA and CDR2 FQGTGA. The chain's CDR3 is CASSLGGTRTDTQYF. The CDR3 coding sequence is TGTGCCAGCAGTCTAGGCGGGACACGCACAGATACGCAGTATTTT.

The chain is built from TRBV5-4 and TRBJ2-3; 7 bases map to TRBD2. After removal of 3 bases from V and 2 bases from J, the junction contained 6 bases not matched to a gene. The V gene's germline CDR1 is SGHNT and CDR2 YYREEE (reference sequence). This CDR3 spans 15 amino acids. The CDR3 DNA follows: TGTGCCAGCAGCTCGTGGGGGGGAAACACAGATACGCAGTATTTT. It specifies CASSSWGGNTDTQYF.